A single sample gave rise to the 28 T cell receptor beta chains below, sequenced in a study of CXCR3-negative and CXCR3-positive naive CD8 T cells. The authors prepared UMI-labeled TRB cDNA libraries by 5' RACE. TCRdb reprocessed the 5' RACE reads; each CDR3 protein has one entry and no DNA is given. This table holds about 40,000 distinct CDR3 sequences. The specimen sequenced was memory CD8+ T cells from blood. All receptors derive from a human donor in good health. Some clones in this sample may be carry-over from other donors' samples.

The chain uses TRBV11-2 and TRBJ2-1; TCRdb lists TRBD1, though no DNA is available to test this call. Per germline, CDR1 SGHAT and CDR2 FQNNGV. CDR3 length: 13 amino acids. The CDR3 loop reads CASSLAHGQEQFF.

J is TRBJ2-7 and V is TRBV28; TCRdb names TRBD1, which stays unverified in the absence of DNA. Germline CDR1 MDHEN, CDR2 SYDVKM. The CDR3 has 15 amino acids. CDR3 sequence reads: CASSLVGGAWYEQYF.

This chain connects TRBV6-5 to TRBJ2-2; TCRdb's D call of TRBD2 is untestable without DNA. The CDR3 has 15 residues. Germline V CDR1 and CDR2: MNHEY, SVGAGI. The CDR3 loop is CASRPSGANTGELFF.

CDR3 amino acids: CASSLGSGELFF. The rearrangement joins TRBV12-3 or TRBV12-4 to TRBJ2-2. CDR3 length: 12 amino acids.

The genes are TRBV20-1 and TRBJ2-7; no DNA is available, so the TRBD1 call from TCRdb remains unchecked. Germline V gives CDR1 DFQATT, CDR2 SNEGSKA (reference sequence). There are 15 residues in the CDR3. The CDR3 here is CSARDLTGNGYEQYF.

The J gene is TRBJ2-5, the V gene TRBV3-1; no DNA is available, so the TRBD2 call from TCRdb remains unchecked. The CDR3 runs to 18 residues. Germline V gives CDR1 LGHDT, CDR2 YNNKEL (reference sequence). The CDR3 protein is CASSQVLGLAEDQETQYF.

The rearrangement links TRBV20-1 to TRBJ1-2; as DNA is missing, the TRBD1 call by TCRdb cannot be tested. CDR1 is DFQATT, CDR2 SNEGSKA, per germline (reference sequence). This CDR3 region has 15 residues. CDR3: CSARDGRDRNYGYTF.

The CDR3 region is CASSYAGGPPDTQYF. This sequence joins TRBV6-5 and TRBJ2-3; the D call of TRBD1 rests on TCRdb alone, since no DNA is present to check it. Germline CDR1 MNHEY, CDR2 SVGAGI. CDR3 length: 15 amino acids.

The V and J genes are TRBV7-2 and TRBJ2-7; TCRdb selects TRBD1, and the lack of DNA leaves this call unchecked. The CDR3 is 16 residues long. The germline gives CDR1 SGHTA, CDR2 FQGNSA. The CDR3 loop reads CASMQDQGIGGHEQYF.

This clonotype ranks as medium-sized in terms of frequency. V is TRBV4-3 and J is TRBJ1-2. CDR3 length: 14 residues. Germline V gene sequence: CDR1 LGHNA, CDR2 YSLEER. CDR3 sequence: CASSQEDKLYGYTF.

V and J are TRBV11-3 and TRBJ2-3; TCRdb outputs TRBD2, but without DNA this stays unchecked. The germline V gene encodes CDR1 SGHNT and CDR2 YENEEA. The CDR3 contains 13 residues. CDR3 protein: CASSLWGGDTQYF.

This chain connects TRBV7-9 to TRBJ2-7; TCRdb's assignment of TRBD1 cannot be checked, as there is no DNA. CDR1 is SEHNR, CDR2 FQNEAQ, per germline (reference sequence). This CDR3 has 18 amino acids. The CDR3 region is CASSGLGTGVRVLHEQYF. Complete variable domain (other parts from reference TRBV7-9 and TRBJ2-7): DTGVSQNPRHKITKRGQNVTFRCDPISEHNRLYWYRQTLGQGPEFLTYFQNEAQLEKSRLLSDRFSAERPKGSFSTLEIQRTEQGDSAMYLCASSGLGTGVRVLHEQYFGPGTRLTVT.

The chain has TRBV19 and TRBJ2-1; TCRdb indicates TRBD1, and absent DNA this call remains unverified. The CDR3 extends over 16 amino acids. Per the germline V gene, CDR1 is LNHDA and CDR2 is SQIVND (reference sequence). CDR3 sequence reads: CASSYPPGQGIGEQFF.

The chain recombines TRBV20-1 with TRBJ2-1; the D call of TRBD2 rests on TCRdb alone, since no DNA is present to check it. The CDR3 is made up of 14 amino acids. Germline CDR1 and CDR2: DFQATT and SNEGSKA (reference sequence). The CDR3 is CSARGLAEYNEQFF.

This chain links TRBV20-1 with TRBJ2-5. This CDR3 has 16 amino acids. From germline, CDR1 is DFQATT and CDR2 SNEGSKA (reference sequence). CDR3 loop: CSANYPSGKTQETQYF.

The chain links TRBV7-6 to TRBJ1-5; with no DNA, the TCRdb D assignment of TRBD1 cannot be verified. Per the germline V gene, CDR1 is SGHVS and CDR2 is FNYEAQ. The CDR3 is made up of 15 amino acids. This CDR3 is CASSLEGGYGQPQHF.

The chain employs TRBV7-9 and TRBJ2-2. This CDR3 is built from 13 residues. Germline V gene data show CDR1 as SEHNR and CDR2 as FQNEAQ (reference sequence). This chain's CDR3 is CASIRANTGELFF.

By frequency, this clonotype is medium-sized. The rearrangement uses TRBV29-1 and TRBJ1-1; TCRdb's D gene call, TRBD1, goes unchecked for lack of DNA. Germline CDR1 SQVTM, CDR2 ANQGSEA. This CDR3 comprises 14 residues. The CDR3 loop reads CSAQGNIRGTEAFF.

The chain employs TRBV27 and TRBJ2-3; the D gene TCRdb calls, TRBD2, cannot be checked with no DNA. The germline gives CDR1 MNHEY, CDR2 SMNVEV (reference sequence). The CDR3 loop spans 16 amino acids. Here the CDR3 reads CASKPLLTVGTDTQYF.

J is TRBJ2-5 and V is TRBV29-1; without DNA, the TCRdb call of TRBD1 cannot be checked. Germline V CDR1 and CDR2: SQVTM, ANQGSEA. The CDR3 spans 13 residues. CDR3 amino acids: CSVEAPGQETQYF.

The rearrangement links TRBV29-1 to TRBJ1-2. The CDR3 loop spans 11 amino acids. The germline gives CDR1 SQVTM, CDR2 ANQGSEA. CDR3 amino acids: CSAVVGYGYTF.

The rearrangement uses TRBV6-2 or TRBV6-3 and TRBJ1-2; as DNA is missing, the TRBD1 call by TCRdb cannot be tested. CDR3 size: 17 residues. Per the germline V gene, CDR1 is MNHEY and CDR2 is SVGEGT. The CDR3 region is CASSYPGGEAIYYGYTF.

The rearrangement uses TRBV20-1 and TRBJ2-7. Germline loops: CDR1 DFQATT, CDR2 SNEGSKA (reference sequence). The CDR3 sequence is 15 residues long. This CDR3 is CSARGTASLEVEQYF.

The CDR3 is CASSLGLAVEQYF. This chain uses TRBV7-2 with TRBJ2-7; TCRdb designates TRBD2, a call that cannot be tested without DNA. Germline lookup yields CDR1 SGHTA and CDR2 FQGNSA. The CDR3 runs 13 residues.

This chain connects TRBV12-3 or TRBV12-4 to TRBJ2-1; TCRdb calls TRBD1, which cannot be checked without DNA. The CDR3 covers 15 residues. This CDR3 reads CASSFGGAPYNEQFF.

The rearrangement uses TRBV29-1 and TRBJ2-7; TCRdb's D call of TRBD1 is untestable without DNA. The CDR3 covers 14 residues. The germline CDR1 and CDR2 sequences are SQVTM and ANQGSEA. CDR3 protein: CSVEGDTGGYEQYF.

This chain links TRBV7-3 with TRBJ2-1; as DNA is missing, the TRBD2 call by TCRdb cannot be tested. CDR1 is SGHTA, CDR2 FQGTGA, per germline. The CDR3 length is 16 residues. CDR3 sequence reads: CASSSYSGGSYNEQFF. The full variable domain, its missing parts supplied by reference TRBV7-3 and TRBJ2-1, is GAGVSQTPSNKVTEKGKYVELRCDPISGHTALYWYRQSLGQGPEFLIYFQGTGAADDSGLPNDRFFAVRPEGSVSTLKIQRTERGDSAVYLCASSSYSGGSYNEQFFGPGTRLTVL.

The chain is built from TRBV7-2 and TRBJ1-2; TCRdb picks TRBD1, but there is no DNA to check that call. The V gene's germline CDR1 is SGHTA and CDR2 FQGNSA. The length of the CDR3 is 15 residues. CDR3 loop: CASSPDRATLSGYTF.